The 31 T cell receptor beta chains listed next were all sequenced from one sample in a study of cytotoxic CD8 clonotypes in ibrutinib-treated CLL. Libraries were prepared by immunoSEQ multiplex PCR; TCRdb keeps only in-frame clonotypes and omits some of them. The table records 150,000 to 200,000 clones, roughly 72% of them present only once. The source material was PBMCs, sampled after 24 months of ibrutinib treatment. The receptors shown here come from a human donor with chronic lymphocytic leukemia.

V usage is TRBV29-1 and J usage is TRBJ1-4, with D possibly matching TRBD1 (6 bases). CDR1 SQVTM and CDR2 ANQGSEA come from the germline V gene. Trimming pared 2 bases from V and 7 bases from J, leaving 11 bases between. The CDR3 contains 13 residues. The chain's CDR3 is CSVETGGREKLFF. As DNA, the CDR3 is TGCAGCGTTGAAACTGGGGGCCGTGAAAAACTGTTTTTT. Filled out from reference TRBV29-1 and TRBJ1-4, the complete variable domain reads SAVISQKPSRDICQRGTSLTIQCQVDSQVTMMFWYRQQPGQSLTLIATANQGSEATYESGFVIDKFPISRPNLTFSTLTVSNMSPEDSSIYLCSVETGGREKLFFGSGTQLSVL.

This clone appeared a few times. The V and J genes are TRBV18 and TRBJ2-1; the D gene is possibly TRBD1 (5 bases). The CDR3 runs 15 residues. Germline CDR1 is KGHSH and CDR2 is LQKENI. Trimming stripped 3 bases from V and 6 bases from J, with 15 bases between. CDR3 region: CASSPRVSDRNEQFF. The CDR3 DNA is TGTGCCAGCTCACCCAGGGTGTCTGATCGCAATGAGCAGTTCTTC.

This chain connects TRBV28 to TRBJ2-7, with D possibly being TRBD2 (7 bases). The CDR3 contains 16 residues. Trimming took off 5 bases at V and 0 bases at J, with 17 bases between the two ends. Germline lookup yields CDR1 MDHEN and CDR2 SYDVKM. The DNA for the CDR3 is TGTGCCAGCAGTAACCCCGGGGGGCGAAGCTCCTACGAGCAGTACTTC. Its protein is CASSNPGGRSSYEQYF.

The gene calls are TRBV27 and TRBJ2-4; TRBD1 agrees at 8 bases. Trimming at V came to 5 bases and at J to 5 bases, leaving 17 bases not matched to a gene. This CDR3 is 18 amino acids long. CDR1 is MNHEY and CDR2 is SMNVEV in the germline V gene (reference sequence). CDR3 residues: CASSPRWFDRGRENIQYF. The CDR3 DNA reads TGTGCCAGCAGTCCCCGGTGGTTCGACAGGGGACGGGAAAACATTCAGTACTTC.

CDR3 loop: CATRSAGTANTGELFF. The DNA for the CDR3 is TGTGCCACCAGAAGTGCCGGGACAGCGAACACCGGGGAGCTGTTTTTT. The rearrangement uses TRBV10-3 and TRBJ2-2, with 7 bases fitting TRBD1. There are 16 residues in the CDR3. CDR1 and CDR2 from the germline V gene are ENHRY and SYGVKD. J lost 0 bases, V lost 10 bases, and 11 bases had no gene match.

The rearrangement joins TRBV28 to TRBJ2-7; no clear D gene. V lost 6 bases to trimming and J lost 5 bases, with 23 bases between them. The CDR3 spans 16 residues. Germline V gene sequence: CDR1 MDHEN, CDR2 SYDVKM. The CDR3 loop reads CASRTPGRPSSNEQYF. CDR3 nucleotide sequence: TGTGCCAGCAGAACACCAGGACGGCCGTCTTCCAACGAGCAGTACTTC.

This clone occurred a few times. The chain recombines TRBV18 with TRBJ1-2; TRBD1 matches at 8 bases. V was clipped by 7 bases and J by 4 bases; unmatched bases: 5. Per the germline V gene, CDR1 is KGHSH and CDR2 is LQKENI. The CDR3 loop spans 13 amino acids. The CDR3 DNA reads as TGTGCCAGCTTAGCGACAGGGGCCTATGGCTACACCTTC. Translated, it gives CASLATGAYGYTF. Full variable domain (rest looked up from reference TRBV18 and TRBJ1-2): NAGVMQNPRHLVRRRGQEARLRCSPMKGHSHVYWYRQLPEEGLKFMVYLQKENIIDESGMPKERFSAEFPKEGPSILRIQQVVRGDSAAYFCASLATGAYGYTFGSGTRLTVV.

CDR3 sequence reads: CASSLAGGPSGTQYF. As DNA, the CDR3 is TGTGCCAGTAGTCTAGCGGGAGGGCCCTCGGGTACGCAGTATTTT. The V and J genes are TRBV19 and TRBJ2-3; 12 bases fit TRBD2. Germline lookup yields CDR1 LNHDA and CDR2 SQIVND (reference sequence). V dropped 5 bases and J dropped 8; count of bases not matched to a gene: 8. This CDR3 is 15 amino acids long.

In its sample, this clone was seen once. The chain links TRBV9 to TRBJ2-4; D remains unclear. Trimming stripped 4 bases from V and 0 bases from J, with 11 bases between. The germline V gene encodes CDR1 SGDLS and CDR2 YYNGEE. The CDR3 has 15 amino acids. CDR3 DNA sequence: TGTGCCAGCAGCCCCGGTGGGTTAGCCAAAAACATTCAGTACTTC. As protein: CASSPGGLAKNIQYF.

CDR3: CASSKWTGEGETQYF. The CDR3 region has the DNA TGTGCCAGCAGCAAATGGACAGGGGAGGGGGAGACCCAGTACTTC. The chain has TRBV5-4 and TRBJ2-5; 9 positions agree with TRBD1. V was clipped by 4 bases and J by 5 bases; unmatched bases: 9. Germline V lookup: CDR1 SGHNT, CDR2 YYREEE (reference sequence). This CDR3 has 15 residues.

The chain recombines TRBV10-1 with TRBJ2-7, with 10 positions matching TRBD1. This CDR3 region has 15 residues. J lost 5 bases, V lost 5 bases, and 9 bases had no gene match. Germline CDR1 reads WNHNN; CDR2 reads SYGVQD (reference sequence). The CDR3 DNA is TGCGCCAGCAGTAGAACCGGGACAGGGGTAGACGAGCAGTACTTC. This translates into CASSRTGTGVDEQYF.

In this sample, this clone turned up once. The rearrangement links TRBV29-1 to TRBJ1-2; TRBD1 agrees at 10 bases. Germline trimming cut 1 base from V and 7 bases from J; bases unmatched to any gene: 3. The V gene's germline CDR1 is SQVTM and CDR2 ANQGSEA. The CDR3 consists of 13 residues. This chain's CDR3 is CSVEVDRGLGYTF. The CDR3 DNA reads as TGCAGCGTTGAAGTTGACAGGGGGCTTGGCTACACCTTC.

The rearrangement joins TRBV6-4 to TRBJ2-7; 9 bases are a match to TRBD2. V lost 6 bases to trimming and J lost 4 bases; unmatched junction nucleotides: 10. CDR3 length: 15 amino acids. Germline V lookup: CDR1 MRHNA, CDR2 SNTAGT. The CDR3 region has the DNA TGTGCCAGCAGCTCAGCCGCGGGAGGGCCTTACGAGCAGTACTTC. It encodes CASSSAAGGPYEQYF.

V gene TRBV4-3 combines with J gene TRBJ2-7; 8 nucleotides line up with TRBD1. J lost 5 bases, V lost 3 bases, and 3 bases had no gene match. Germline V gene sequence: CDR1 LGHNA, CDR2 YSLEER. The CDR3 sequence is 13 residues long. CDR3 nucleotide sequence: TGCGCCAGCAGCCAGGGACAGGTGAACGAGCAGTACTTC. It translates to CASSQGQVNEQYF.

The J gene is TRBJ2-1, the V gene TRBV4-2; 8 nucleotides match TRBD2. The CDR3 sequence is 16 residues long. V lost 4 bases and J lost 4; bases outside the gene matches: 9. CDR1 and CDR2 from the germline V gene are LGHNA and YNFKEQ. The CDR3 here is CASSPVELAGYNEQFF. In DNA form, the CDR3 reads TGTGCCAGCAGCCCGGTAGAGCTAGCGGGTTACAATGAGCAGTTCTTC.

This clone was detected only a few times. The rearrangement uses TRBV29-1 and TRBJ2-3; maybe TRBD1 (6 bases). Germline-derived CDR1 and CDR2 are SQVTM and ANQGSEA. This CDR3 has 13 amino acids. Deletions cut 6 bases from V and 2 bases from J, with 12 bases between. The CDR3 bases are TGCAGCGTCGGTCAGGGGATCACAGATACGCAGTATTTT. Translated: CSVGQGITDTQYF.

The chain couples TRBV5-4 to TRBJ2-5; possibly TRBD1 for D (6 bases). Trimming stripped 0 bases from V and 5 bases from J, with 8 bases between. CDR3 length: 13 residues. From germline, CDR1 is SGHNT and CDR2 YYREEE (reference sequence). In nucleotides, the CDR3 is TGTGCCAGCAGCTTGGGGGGGCCCGAGACCCAGTACTTC. The encoded protein is CASSLGGPETQYF.

This clone was seen a few times. The V gene is TRBV30, the J gene TRBJ2-7, with D maybe TRBD1 (6 bases). V was clipped by 3 bases and J by 3 bases, with 9 bases between them. CDR3 length: 12 amino acids. Per the germline V gene, CDR1 is GTSNPN and CDR2 is SVGIG (reference sequence). CDR3 sequence: CAWRGDIYEQYF. CDR3 coding DNA: TGTGCCTGGAGGGGGGACATCTACGAGCAGTACTTC.

Regarding this clone: The same CDR3 can be traced to other DNA sequences in this sample. The chain uses TRBV27 and TRBJ1-5; D is uncertain. Germline CDR1 reads MNHEY; CDR2 reads SMNVEV (reference sequence). V shed 0 bases and J shed 0 bases, with 6 bases lying between them. This CDR3 has 15 amino acids. The CDR3 protein is CASSLSGYSNQPQHF. The CDR3 DNA reads as TGTGCCAGCAGTTTATCAGGGTATAGCAATCAGCCCCAGCATTTT.

Note on this clone: A much bigger clone sits one base away, suggesting this may be a read error. J is TRBJ2-3 and V is TRBV9, with D uncertain. The CDR3 contains 11 residues. Germline V gene lookup returns CDR1 SGDLS and CDR2 YYNGEE. V was shortened by 4 bases and J by 4 bases, with 4 bases between the two germline ends. CDR3 loop: CASSPADTQYF. The CDR3 coding sequence is TGTGCCAGCAGCCCCGCAGATACGCAGTATTTT.

This clone has a handful of counts. The V and J genes are TRBV6-1 and TRBJ2-7, with D maybe TRBD2 (5 bases). Trimming took 2 bases from V and 1 from J, leaving 9 bases between them. Germline CDR1 MNHNS, CDR2 SASEGT. This CDR3 comprises 14 residues. This chain's CDR3 is CASSELRDSYEQYF. CDR3 DNA sequence: TGTGCCAGCAGTGAATTGAGGGATTCCTACGAGCAGTACTTC.

CDR3 region: CATSRAGLAGDYEQYF. The CDR3 region has the DNA TGTGCCACCAGCAGAGCTGGACTAGCGGGAGACTACGAGCAGTACTTC. The V call is TRBV15, the J call TRBJ2-7; TRBD2 aligns across 13 bases. The CDR3 spans 16 residues. CDR1 and CDR2 (germline): LNHNV, YYDKDF (reference sequence). V shed 1 base, J shed 3 bases, and the junction held 3 bases outside the gene matches.

J is TRBJ2-3 and V is TRBV27, with 7 bases identical to TRBD1. Trimming cost V 3 bases and J 3 bases; bases outside gene matches: 12. The CDR3 contains 17 residues. In germline, CDR1 is MNHEY, CDR2 SMNVEV (reference sequence). The CDR3 DNA reads as TGTGCCAGCAGTTTCCTCAAAACCGGGACAGAAACAGATACGCAGTATTTT. Its protein is CASSFLKTGTETDTQYF.

This clone was counted only a few times. The chain has TRBV7-2 and TRBJ2-3; D gene ambiguous. V was shortened by 5 bases and J by 2 bases, with 5 bases between the two germline ends. From germline, CDR1 is SGHTA and CDR2 FQGNSA. The CDR3 has 12 amino acids. The CDR3 region is CASSIHTDTQYF. For the CDR3, the DNA is TGTGCCAGCAGCATACACACAGATACGCAGTATTTT.

The chain couples TRBV28 to TRBJ1-5, with D tentatively TRBD1 (6 bases). Trimming stripped 6 bases from V and 5 bases from J, with 20 bases between. The length of the CDR3 is 16 residues. Germline V lookup: CDR1 MDHEN, CDR2 SYDVKM. The CDR3 reads CASRNPRGRPHQPQHF. CDR3 bases: TGTGCCAGCAGAAACCCCAGGGGAAGGCCTCATCAGCCCCAGCATTTT.

The chain links TRBV4-2 to TRBJ1-3; the D gene is possibly TRBD1 (6 bases). CDR1 is LGHNA, CDR2 YNFKEQ, per germline. Trimming cost V 7 bases and J 1 base, with 14 bases left between them. The CDR3 spans 15 residues. DNA of the CDR3: TGTGCCAGCAACTCAGAGGGGGGATCTGGAAACACCATATATTTT. It codes for CASNSEGGSGNTIYF.

The V gene is TRBV4-3, the J gene TRBJ2-4; 7 bases match TRBD2. Germline CDR1 is LGHNA and CDR2 is YSLEER. The CDR3 totals 15 residues. With 1 base clipped from V and 8 bases from J, the junction kept 8 bases outside the gene matches. The CDR3 DNA sequence: TGCGCCAGCAGCCAAGTTGGTAGCGGGTTGGACATTCAGTACTTC. It codes for CASSQVGSGLDIQYF.

The V and J genes are TRBV30 and TRBJ2-2, with D perhaps matching TRBD2 (6 bases). V dropped 1 base and J dropped 2 bases, with 8 bases sitting between them. The CDR3 length is 14 residues. The germline CDR1 and CDR2 sequences are GTSNPN and SVGIG (reference sequence). The CDR3 protein is CAWSAGDNTGELFF. CDR3 DNA: TGTGCCTGGAGTGCGGGGGATAACACCGGGGAGCTGTTTTTT.

The gene calls are TRBV29-1 and TRBJ2-2; D gene ambiguous. Trimming shortened V by 2 bases and J by 4 bases, and 14 bases separated the two germline ends. The CDR3 is 15 residues long. CDR1 and CDR2 (germline): SQVTM, ANQGSEA. The CDR3 region is CSVEMATFGTGELFF. The CDR3 DNA reads TGCAGCGTTGAAATGGCAACGTTCGGCACCGGGGAGCTGTTTTTT.

V gene TRBV9 combines with J gene TRBJ1-3; D may be TRBD1 (5 bases). The V end was cut by 0 bases, the J end by 0 bases, with 10 bases between. The CDR3 has 16 amino acids. CDR1 SGDLS and CDR2 YYNGEE come from the germline V gene. The CDR3 protein is CASSVGGGTSGNTIYF. The CDR3, as DNA: TGTGCCAGCAGCGTAGGTGGGGGGACCTCTGGAAACACCATATATTTT.

V and J are TRBV5-6 and TRBJ2-2; the D gene could be TRBD1 or TRBD2 (5 bases each). The V gene lost 3 bases and the J gene lost 3 bases, with 9 bases spanning the gap. The CDR3 has 14 amino acids. Germline loops: CDR1 SGHDT, CDR2 YYEEEE. CDR3 nucleotides: TGTGCCAGCAGCTACCGGGACCACACCGGGGAGCTGTTTTTT. Residues: CASSYRDHTGELFF. Full variable domain (remainder filled in from reference TRBV5-6 and TRBJ2-2): DAGVTQSPTHLIKTRGQQVTLRCSPKSGHDTVSWYQQALGQGPQFIFQYYEEEERQRGNFPDRFSGHQFPNYSSELNVNALLLGDSALYLCASSYRDHTGELFFGEGSRLTVL.